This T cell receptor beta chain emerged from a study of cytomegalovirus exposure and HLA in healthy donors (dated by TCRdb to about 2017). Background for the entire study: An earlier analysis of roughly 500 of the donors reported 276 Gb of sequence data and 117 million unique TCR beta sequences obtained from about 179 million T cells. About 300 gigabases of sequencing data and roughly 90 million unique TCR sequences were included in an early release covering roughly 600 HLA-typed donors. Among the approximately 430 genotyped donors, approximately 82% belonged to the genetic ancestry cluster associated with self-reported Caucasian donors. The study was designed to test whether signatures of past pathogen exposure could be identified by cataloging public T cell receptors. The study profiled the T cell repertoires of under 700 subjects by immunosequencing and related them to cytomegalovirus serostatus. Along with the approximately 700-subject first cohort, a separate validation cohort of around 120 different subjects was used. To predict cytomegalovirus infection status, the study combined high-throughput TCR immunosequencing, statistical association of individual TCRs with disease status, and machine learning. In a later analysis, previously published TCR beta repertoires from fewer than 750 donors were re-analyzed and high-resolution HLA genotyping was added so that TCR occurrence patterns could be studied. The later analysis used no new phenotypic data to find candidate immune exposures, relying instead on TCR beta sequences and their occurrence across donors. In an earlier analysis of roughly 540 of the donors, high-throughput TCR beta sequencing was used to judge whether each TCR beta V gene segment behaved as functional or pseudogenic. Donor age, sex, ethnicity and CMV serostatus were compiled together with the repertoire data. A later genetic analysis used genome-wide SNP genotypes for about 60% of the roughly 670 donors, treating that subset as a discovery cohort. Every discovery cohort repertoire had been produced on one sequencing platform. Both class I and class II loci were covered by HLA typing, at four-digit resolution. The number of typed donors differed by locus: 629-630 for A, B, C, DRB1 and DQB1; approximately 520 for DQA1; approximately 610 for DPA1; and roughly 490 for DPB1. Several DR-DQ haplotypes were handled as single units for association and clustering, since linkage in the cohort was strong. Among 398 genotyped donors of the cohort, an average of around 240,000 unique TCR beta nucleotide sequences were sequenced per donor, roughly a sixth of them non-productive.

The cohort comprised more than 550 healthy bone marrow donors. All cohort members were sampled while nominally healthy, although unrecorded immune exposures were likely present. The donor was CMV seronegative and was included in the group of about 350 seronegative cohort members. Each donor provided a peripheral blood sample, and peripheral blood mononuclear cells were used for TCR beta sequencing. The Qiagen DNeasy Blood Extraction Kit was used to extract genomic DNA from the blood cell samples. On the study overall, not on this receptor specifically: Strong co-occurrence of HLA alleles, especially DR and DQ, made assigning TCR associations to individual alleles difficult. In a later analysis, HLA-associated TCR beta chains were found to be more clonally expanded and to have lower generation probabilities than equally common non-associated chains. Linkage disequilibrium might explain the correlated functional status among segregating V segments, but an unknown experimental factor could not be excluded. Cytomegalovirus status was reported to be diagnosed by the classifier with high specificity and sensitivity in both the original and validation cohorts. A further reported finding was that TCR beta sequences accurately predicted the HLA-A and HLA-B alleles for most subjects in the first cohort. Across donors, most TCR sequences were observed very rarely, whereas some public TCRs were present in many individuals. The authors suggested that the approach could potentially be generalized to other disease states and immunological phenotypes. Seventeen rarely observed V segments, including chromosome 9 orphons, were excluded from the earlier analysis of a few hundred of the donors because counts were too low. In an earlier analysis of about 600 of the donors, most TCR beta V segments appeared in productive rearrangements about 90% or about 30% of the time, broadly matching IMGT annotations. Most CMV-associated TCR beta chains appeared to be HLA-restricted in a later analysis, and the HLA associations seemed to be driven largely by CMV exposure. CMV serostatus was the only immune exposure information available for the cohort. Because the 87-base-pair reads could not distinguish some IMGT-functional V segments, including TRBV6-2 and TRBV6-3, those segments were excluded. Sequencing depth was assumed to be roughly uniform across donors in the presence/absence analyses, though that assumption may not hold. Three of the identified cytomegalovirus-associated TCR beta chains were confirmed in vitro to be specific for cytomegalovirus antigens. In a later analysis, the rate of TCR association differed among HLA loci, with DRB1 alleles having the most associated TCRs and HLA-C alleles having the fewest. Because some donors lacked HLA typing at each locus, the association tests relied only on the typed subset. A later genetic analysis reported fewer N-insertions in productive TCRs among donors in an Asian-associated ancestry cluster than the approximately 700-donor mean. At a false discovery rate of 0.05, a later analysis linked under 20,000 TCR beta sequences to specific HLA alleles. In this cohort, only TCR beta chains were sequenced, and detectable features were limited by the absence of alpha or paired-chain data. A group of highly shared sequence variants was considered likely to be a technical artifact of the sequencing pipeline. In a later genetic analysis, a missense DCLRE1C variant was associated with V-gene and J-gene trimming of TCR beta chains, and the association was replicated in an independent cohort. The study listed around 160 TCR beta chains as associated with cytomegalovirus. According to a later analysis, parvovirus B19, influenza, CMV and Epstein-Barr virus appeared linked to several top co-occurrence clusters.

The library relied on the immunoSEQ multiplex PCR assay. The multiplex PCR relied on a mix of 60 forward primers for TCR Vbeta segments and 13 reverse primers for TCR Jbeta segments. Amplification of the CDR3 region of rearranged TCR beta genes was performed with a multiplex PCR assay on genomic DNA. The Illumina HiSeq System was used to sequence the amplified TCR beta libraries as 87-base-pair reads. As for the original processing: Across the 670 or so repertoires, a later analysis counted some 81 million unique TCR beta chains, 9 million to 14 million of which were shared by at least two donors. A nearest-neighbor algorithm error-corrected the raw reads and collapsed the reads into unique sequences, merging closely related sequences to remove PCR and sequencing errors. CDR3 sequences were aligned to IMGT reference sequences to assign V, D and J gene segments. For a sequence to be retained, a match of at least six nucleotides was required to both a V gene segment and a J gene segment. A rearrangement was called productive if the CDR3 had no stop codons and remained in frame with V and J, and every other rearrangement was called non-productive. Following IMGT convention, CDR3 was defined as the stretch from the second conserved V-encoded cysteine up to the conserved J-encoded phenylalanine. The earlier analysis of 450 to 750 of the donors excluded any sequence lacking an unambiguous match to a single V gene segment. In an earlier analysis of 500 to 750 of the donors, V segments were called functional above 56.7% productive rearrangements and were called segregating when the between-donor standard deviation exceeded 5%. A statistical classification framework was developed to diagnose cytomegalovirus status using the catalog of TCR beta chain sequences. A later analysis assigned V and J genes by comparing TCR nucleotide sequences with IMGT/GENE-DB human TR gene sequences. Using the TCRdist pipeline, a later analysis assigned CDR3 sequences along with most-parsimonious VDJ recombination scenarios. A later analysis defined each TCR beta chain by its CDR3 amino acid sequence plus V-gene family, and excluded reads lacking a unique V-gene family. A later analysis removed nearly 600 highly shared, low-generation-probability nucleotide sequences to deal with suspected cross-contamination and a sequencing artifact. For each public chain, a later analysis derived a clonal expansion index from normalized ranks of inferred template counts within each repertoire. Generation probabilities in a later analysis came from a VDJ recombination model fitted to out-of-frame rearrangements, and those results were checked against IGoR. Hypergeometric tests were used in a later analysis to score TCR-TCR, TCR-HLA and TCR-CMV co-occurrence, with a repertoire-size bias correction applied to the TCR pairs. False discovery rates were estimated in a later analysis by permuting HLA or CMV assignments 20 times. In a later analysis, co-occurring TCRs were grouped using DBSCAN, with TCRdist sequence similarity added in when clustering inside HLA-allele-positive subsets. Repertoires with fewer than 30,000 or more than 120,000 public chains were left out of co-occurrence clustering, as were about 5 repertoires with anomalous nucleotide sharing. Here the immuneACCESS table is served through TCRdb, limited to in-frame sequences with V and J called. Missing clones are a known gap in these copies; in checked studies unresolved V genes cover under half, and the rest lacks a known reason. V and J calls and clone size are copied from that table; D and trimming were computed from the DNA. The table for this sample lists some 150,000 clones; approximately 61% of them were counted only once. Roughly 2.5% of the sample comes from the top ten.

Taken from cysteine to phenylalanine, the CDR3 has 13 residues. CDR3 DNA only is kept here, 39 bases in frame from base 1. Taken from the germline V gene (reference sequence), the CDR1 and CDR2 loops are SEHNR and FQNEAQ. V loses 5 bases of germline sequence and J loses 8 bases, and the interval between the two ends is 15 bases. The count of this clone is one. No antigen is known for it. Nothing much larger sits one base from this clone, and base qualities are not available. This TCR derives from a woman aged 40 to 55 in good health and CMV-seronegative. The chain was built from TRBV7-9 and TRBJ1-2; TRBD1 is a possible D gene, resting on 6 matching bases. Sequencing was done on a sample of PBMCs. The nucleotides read TGTGCCAGCAGCCTACAGGGAGTTGGGGGCTACACCTTC. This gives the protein CASSLQGVGGYTF.